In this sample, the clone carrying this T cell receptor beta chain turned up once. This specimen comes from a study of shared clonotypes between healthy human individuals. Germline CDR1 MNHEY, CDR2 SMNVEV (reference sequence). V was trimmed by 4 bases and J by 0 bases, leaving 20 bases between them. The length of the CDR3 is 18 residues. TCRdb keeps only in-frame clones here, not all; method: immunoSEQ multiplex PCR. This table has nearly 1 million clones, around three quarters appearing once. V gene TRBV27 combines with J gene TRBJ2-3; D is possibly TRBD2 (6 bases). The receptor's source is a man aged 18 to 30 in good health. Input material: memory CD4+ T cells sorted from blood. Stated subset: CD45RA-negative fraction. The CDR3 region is CASSSKLAVATSTDTQYF. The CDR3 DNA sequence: TGTGCCAGCAGTTCCAAATTAGCGGTGGCAACTAGCACAGATACGCAGTATTTT.